A selection of T cell receptor beta chains follows, all from one sample in a study of T-cell memory formation after mild COVID-19. MiXCR, applied by TCRdb to the 5' RACE reads, yields one record per CDR3 protein. The sample includes fewer than 650,000 distinct CDR3 sequences, around 16% of them seen just once. The material sequenced was PBMCs or a T cell subset sorted from them (not recorded which). These receptors were obtained from an adult woman who had mild COVID-19 (a few samples of this study predate the infection). Cell type and time point are not known. Each CDR3 is given with its conserved first and last residue. The D gene is left open where the match is weak. Clone size is shown for a subset of rows, as once, few, many or a class of expanded clone.

cdr3_length: 14
clone_size: many
j_call: TRBJ1-1
d_call: -
v_call: TRBV7-3
cdr3_aa: CASSPQAGVTEAFF
cdr3_nt: TGTGCCAGCAGCCCCCAGGCAGGAGTCACTGAAGCTTTCTTT

cdr3_length: 15
clone_size: -
j_call: TRBJ2-3
d_call: -
v_call: TRBV12-3/TRBV12-4
cdr3_aa: CASSLATGFTDTQYF
cdr3_nt: TGTGCCAGCAGTTTAGCGACAGGATTCACAGATACGCAGTATTTT

cdr3_length: 14
clone_size: few
j_call: TRBJ2-4
d_call: -
v_call: TRBV5-5
cdr3_aa: CASSLGSFGDIQYF
cdr3_nt: TGTGCCAGCAGCTTGGGTTCCTTCGGGGACATTCAGTACTTC

cdr3_length: 14
clone_size: -
j_call: TRBJ2-7
d_call: TRBD2
v_call: TRBV9
cdr3_aa: CASSAAGGTYEQYF
cdr3_nt: TGTGCCAGCAGCGCCGCCGGGGGGACCTACGAGCAGTACTTC

cdr3_length: 19
clone_size: few
j_call: TRBJ2-3
d_call: TRBD2
v_call: TRBV2
cdr3_aa: CASSDKKMGLAGGTDTQYF
cdr3_nt: TGTGCCAGCAGTGACAAGAAGATGGGACTAGCGGGAGGCACAGATACGCAGTATTTT

cdr3_length: 14
clone_size: many
j_call: TRBJ2-7
d_call: -
v_call: TRBV10-3
cdr3_aa: CAISEAGNSYEQYF
cdr3_nt: TGTGCCATCAGTGAAGCGGGTAACTCCTACGAGCAGTACTTC

cdr3_length: 14
clone_size: -
j_call: TRBJ1-6
d_call: -
v_call: TRBV5-4
cdr3_aa: CASRTAGESTPLHF
cdr3_nt: TGTGCCAGCAGGACAGCAGGGGAGTCAACACCCCTCCACTTT

cdr3_length: 16
clone_size: -
j_call: TRBJ1-2
d_call: TRBD1
v_call: TRBV7-3
cdr3_aa: CASSLTGGDANYGYTF
cdr3_nt: TGTGCCAGCAGCTTAACAGGGGGCGACGCTAACTATGGCTACACCTTC

cdr3_length: 17
clone_size: few
j_call: TRBJ2-2
d_call: -
v_call: TRBV9
cdr3_aa: CASNRGGTVGDTGELFF
cdr3_nt: TGTGCCAGCAATAGGGGCGGGACGGTAGGGGACACCGGGGAGCTGTTTTTT

cdr3_length: 14
clone_size: -
j_call: TRBJ1-4
d_call: -
v_call: TRBV20-1
cdr3_aa: CSARGVGGAEKLFF
cdr3_nt: TGCAGTGCTAGAGGCGTGGGCGGGGCTGAAAAACTGTTTTTT

cdr3_length: 14
clone_size: -
j_call: TRBJ1-4
d_call: TRBD1
v_call: TRBV2
cdr3_aa: CASRAPGGEEKLFF
cdr3_nt: TGTGCCAGCAGAGCCCCAGGGGGAGAGGAAAAACTGTTTTTT

cdr3_length: 15
clone_size: -
j_call: TRBJ1-2
d_call: TRBD1
v_call: TRBV2
cdr3_aa: CASSIPGQVDYGYTF
cdr3_nt: TGTGCCAGCAGTATCCCAGGACAGGTCGACTATGGCTACACCTTC

cdr3_length: 14
clone_size: -
j_call: TRBJ2-7
d_call: TRBD1
v_call: TRBV2
cdr3_aa: CARGLAGGLYEQYF
cdr3_nt: TGTGCCAGGGGTTTGGCAGGGGGCCTCTACGAGCAGTACTTC

cdr3_length: 18
clone_size: few
j_call: TRBJ2-4
d_call: -
v_call: TRBV7-2
cdr3_aa: CASSLGWSSRRAKNIQYF
cdr3_nt: TGTGCCAGCAGCTTAGGGTGGTCGTCTAGGAGGGCCAAAAACATTCAGTACTTC

cdr3_length: 15
clone_size: few
j_call: TRBJ1-4
d_call: -
v_call: TRBV30
cdr3_aa: CAWSPPDSVGEKLFF
cdr3_nt: TGTGCCTGGAGTCCGCCGGACAGCGTTGGTGAAAAACTGTTTTTT

cdr3_length: 13
clone_size: -
j_call: TRBJ2-2
d_call: -
v_call: TRBV20-1
cdr3_aa: CSAGPGNTGELFF
cdr3_nt: TGCAGTGCTGGACCCGGGAACACCGGGGAGCTGTTTTTT

cdr3_length: 15
clone_size: few
j_call: TRBJ2-5
d_call: TRBD2
v_call: TRBV4-1
cdr3_aa: CASSPPGPGGETQYF
cdr3_nt: TGCGCCAGCAGCCCCCCCGGGCCGGGAGGAGAGACCCAGTACTTC

cdr3_length: 16
clone_size: -
j_call: TRBJ2-7
d_call: -
v_call: TRBV4-2
cdr3_aa: CASSQEWGGSSYEQYF
cdr3_nt: TGTGCCAGCAGCCAAGAGTGGGGGGGCTCTTCCTACGAGCAGTACTTC

cdr3_length: 16
clone_size: -
j_call: TRBJ2-1
d_call: -
v_call: TRBV7-8
cdr3_aa: CASTRRGAGPYNEQFF
cdr3_nt: TGTGCCAGCACCCGGAGGGGAGCGGGCCCCTACAATGAGCAGTTCTTC

cdr3_length: 13
clone_size: few
j_call: TRBJ2-3
d_call: -
v_call: TRBV18
cdr3_aa: CASSKRQQDTQYF
cdr3_nt: TGTGCCAGCTCAAAAAGACAGCAGGATACGCAGTATTTT

cdr3_length: 14
clone_size: -
j_call: TRBJ2-5
d_call: -
v_call: TRBV6-5
cdr3_aa: CASSYLTGKETQYF
cdr3_nt: TGTGCCAGCAGTTACTTGACCGGGAAAGAGACCCAGTACTTC

cdr3_length: 16
clone_size: -
j_call: TRBJ1-6
d_call: -
v_call: TRBV12-3/TRBV12-4
cdr3_aa: CASSLAGGKRGSPLHF
cdr3_nt: TGTGCCAGCAGCCTCGCTGGGGGGAAGAGAGGGTCACCCCTCCACTTT

cdr3_length: 14
clone_size: -
j_call: TRBJ2-7
d_call: TRBD1
v_call: TRBV27
cdr3_aa: CASRAGQGAYEQYF
cdr3_nt: TGTGCCAGCAGGGCGGGACAGGGGGCTTACGAGCAGTACTTC

cdr3_length: 14
clone_size: few
j_call: TRBJ2-1
d_call: TRBD1
v_call: TRBV2
cdr3_aa: CAGTRTGGKNEQFF
cdr3_nt: TGTGCCGGCACTCGGACAGGGGGTAAAAATGAGCAGTTCTTC

cdr3_length: 13
clone_size: -
j_call: TRBJ2-7
d_call: -
v_call: TRBV4-2
cdr3_aa: CASSQEFLLVQYF
cdr3_nt: TGTGCCAGCAGCCAAGAATTTCTATTGGTGCAGTACTTC

cdr3_length: 15
clone_size: few
j_call: TRBJ1-1
d_call: TRBD1
v_call: TRBV9
cdr3_aa: CASSPQGGPNTEAFF
cdr3_nt: TGTGCCAGCAGCCCGCAGGGGGGGCCGAACACTGAAGCTTTCTTT

cdr3_length: 15
clone_size: -
j_call: TRBJ2-1
d_call: -
v_call: TRBV3-1
cdr3_aa: CASSQGYGAPGEQFF
cdr3_nt: TGTGCCAGCAGCCAAGGTTACGGGGCCCCCGGCGAGCAGTTCTTC

cdr3_length: 15
clone_size: few
j_call: TRBJ1-6
d_call: -
v_call: TRBV4-3
cdr3_aa: CASSQDGGRDSPLHF
cdr3_nt: TGCGCCAGCAGCCAAGATGGGGGGAGAGATTCACCCCTCCACTTT

cdr3_length: 18
clone_size: many
j_call: TRBJ2-1
d_call: -
v_call: TRBV7-6
cdr3_aa: CASSLVAPPLSSYNEQFF
cdr3_nt: TGTGCCAGCAGCTTAGTTGCCCCGCCACTTAGCTCCTACAATGAGCAGTTCTTC

cdr3_length: 16
clone_size: -
j_call: TRBJ2-7
d_call: TRBD1
v_call: TRBV24-1
cdr3_aa: CATSDQGTGAPYEQYF
cdr3_nt: TGTGCCACCAGTGATCAAGGGACAGGGGCTCCCTACGAGCAGTACTTC

cdr3_length: 12
clone_size: -
j_call: TRBJ1-3
d_call: -
v_call: TRBV29-1
cdr3_aa: CSVRSSGNTIYF
cdr3_nt: TGCAGCGTCCGTTCCTCTGGAAACACCATATATTTT

cdr3_length: 12
clone_size: -
j_call: TRBJ1-6
d_call: -
v_call: TRBV6-5
cdr3_aa: CASSPFRGRLHF
cdr3_nt: TGTGCCAGCAGTCCCTTTAGGGGAAGGCTCCACTTT

cdr3_length: 14
clone_size: many
j_call: TRBJ2-7
d_call: -
v_call: TRBV6-2/TRBV6-3
cdr3_aa: CASSYQGVPYEQYF
cdr3_nt: TGTGCCAGCAGTTACCAGGGTGTTCCCTACGAGCAGTACTTC

cdr3_length: 16
clone_size: -
j_call: TRBJ2-1
d_call: TRBD1
v_call: TRBV4-1
cdr3_aa: CASSSSDRGLYNEQFF
cdr3_nt: TGCGCCAGCAGCTCGTCGGACAGGGGCCTCTACAATGAGCAGTTCTTC

cdr3_length: 15
clone_size: -
j_call: TRBJ2-5
d_call: TRBD2
v_call: TRBV20-1
cdr3_aa: CSAYGLAGGFETQYF
cdr3_nt: TGCAGTGCTTATGGACTAGCGGGAGGGTTTGAGACCCAGTACTTC

cdr3_length: 15
clone_size: -
j_call: TRBJ2-7
d_call: TRBD2
v_call: TRBV10-3
cdr3_aa: CAISDLASGGWEQYF
cdr3_nt: TGTGCCATCAGTGATCTGGCTAGCGGGGGTTGGGAGCAGTACTTC

cdr3_length: 14
clone_size: few
j_call: TRBJ1-1
d_call: -
v_call: TRBV6-2/TRBV6-3
cdr3_aa: CASSYNRPNTEAFF
cdr3_nt: TGTGCCAGCAGTTACAACAGGCCCAACACTGAAGCTTTCTTT

cdr3_length: 16
clone_size: -
j_call: TRBJ2-1
d_call: TRBD2
v_call: TRBV5-1
cdr3_aa: CASTPSGASSYNEQFF
cdr3_nt: TGCGCCAGCACCCCTAGCGGGGCTAGCTCCTACAATGAGCAGTTCTTC

cdr3_length: 13
clone_size: -
j_call: TRBJ2-1
d_call: -
v_call: TRBV29-1
cdr3_aa: CSVAQDWNAEQFF
cdr3_nt: TGCAGCGTTGCCCAAGACTGGAACGCTGAGCAGTTCTTC